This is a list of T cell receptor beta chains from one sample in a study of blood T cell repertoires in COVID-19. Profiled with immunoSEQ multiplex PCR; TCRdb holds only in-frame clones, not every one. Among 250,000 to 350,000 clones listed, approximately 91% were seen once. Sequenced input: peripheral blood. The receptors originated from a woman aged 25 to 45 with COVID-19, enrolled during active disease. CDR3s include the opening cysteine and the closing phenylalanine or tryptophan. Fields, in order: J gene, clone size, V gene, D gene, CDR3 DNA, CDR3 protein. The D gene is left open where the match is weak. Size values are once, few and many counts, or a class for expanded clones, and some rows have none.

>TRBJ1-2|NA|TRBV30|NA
TGTGCCTGGAGTGTAGTCGGCGGGTCGTATGGCTACACCTTC
CAWSVVGGSYGYTF
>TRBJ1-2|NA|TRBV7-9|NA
TGTGCCAGCAGCTTAGGGGTCGGGAAATTAAATGAGGGCTACACCTTC
CASSLGVGKLNEGYTF
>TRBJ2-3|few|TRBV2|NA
TGTGCCAGTTCTTTCCGGGACAACACAGATACGCAGTATTTT
CASSFRDNTDTQYF
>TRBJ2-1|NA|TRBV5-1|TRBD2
TGCGCCAGCAGCCGGAGATCCGGGACTAGGGACTACAATGAGCAGTTCTTC
CASSRRSGTRDYNEQFF
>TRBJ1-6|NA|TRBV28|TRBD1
TGTGCCAGCACCCGGGACAGGGGGTTAGGTTCACCCCTCCACTTT
CASTRDRGLGSPLHF
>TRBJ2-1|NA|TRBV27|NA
TGTGCCAGCAGTTTTTACGGTGAGCAGTTCTTC
CASSFYGEQFF
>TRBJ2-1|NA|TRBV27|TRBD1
TGTGCCAGCACAACTTACAGGGGTGCTTACAATGAGCAGTTCTTC
CASTTYRGAYNEQFF
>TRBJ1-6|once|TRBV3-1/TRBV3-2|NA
TGTGCCAGCAGCCTTAGCCGGGGGGATAATTCACCCCTCCACTTT
CASSLSRGDNSPLHF
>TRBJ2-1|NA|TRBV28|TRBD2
TGTGCCAGCACACCGGGACTAGCGGGCCTAAGCTCCTACAATGAGCAGTTCTTC
CASTPGLAGLSSYNEQFF
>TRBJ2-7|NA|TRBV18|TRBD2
TGTGCCAGCTCACCCAGCGGGAGCTCCTACGAGCAGTACTTC
CASSPSGSSYEQYF
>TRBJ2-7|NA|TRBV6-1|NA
TGTGCCAGCAGTGAATTCTCCAGGGGGGAATACGAGCAGTACTTC
CASSEFSRGEYEQYF
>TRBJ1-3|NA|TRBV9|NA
TGTGCCAGCAGCGCGGTACAGGGAAACACCATATATTTT
CASSAVQGNTIYF
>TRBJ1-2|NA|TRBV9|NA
TGTGCCAGCAGCGTAGGCGTTTTTAGTGGCTACACCTTC
CASSVGVFSGYTF
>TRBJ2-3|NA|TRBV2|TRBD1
TGTGCCAGCAGTCCCACAGGGGGCAAGGCAGATACGCAGTATTTT
CASSPTGGKADTQYF
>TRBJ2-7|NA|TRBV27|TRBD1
TGTGCCAGCAGTCCTGGACAGGGGGAAAGCGAGCAGTACTTC
CASSPGQGESEQYF
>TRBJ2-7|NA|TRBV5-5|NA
TGTGCCAGCAGCTTGTATCGACAGGCCCCCTACGAGCAGTACTTC
CASSLYRQAPYEQYF
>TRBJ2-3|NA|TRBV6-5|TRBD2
TGTGCCAGCAGTTTCGGAGGACTAGGTACAGATACGCAGTATTTT
CASSFGGLGTDTQYF
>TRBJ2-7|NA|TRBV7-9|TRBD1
TGTGCCAGCAGCTGGGGACAGGCGACCTACGAGCAGTACTTC
CASSWGQATYEQYF
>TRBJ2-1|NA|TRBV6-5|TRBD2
TGTGCCAGCAAGGGAACCGGGACTAGCGGAAATGAGCAGTTCTTC
CASKGTGTSGNEQFF
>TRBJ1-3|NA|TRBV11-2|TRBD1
TGTGCCAGCAGCTCCGGACAGGGGAGAAACACCATATATTTT
CASSSGQGRNTIYF
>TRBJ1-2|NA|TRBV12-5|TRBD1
TGTGCTAGTGGCTTTCATCCGGGACAGGATTTTAATGGCTACACCTTC
CASGFHPGQDFNGYTF
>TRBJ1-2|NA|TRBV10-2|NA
TGCGCCAGCAGTGACACAGTAAGCTATGGCTACACCTTC
CASSDTVSYGYTF
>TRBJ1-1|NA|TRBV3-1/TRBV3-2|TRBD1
TGTGCCAGCAGCCCGGGACAGGGTATGAACACTGAAGCTTTCTTT
CASSPGQGMNTEAFF
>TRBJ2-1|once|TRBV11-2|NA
TGTGCCAGCAGCTTAGATCCAGCCTACAATGAGCAGTTCTTC
CASSLDPAYNEQFF
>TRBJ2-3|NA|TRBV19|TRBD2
TGTGCCAGTAGTGATTTTCATAGCGGGAGAGAGAGCACAGATACGCAGTATTTT
CASSDFHSGRESTDTQYF
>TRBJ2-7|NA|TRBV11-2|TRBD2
TGTGCCAGCAGTAGGACTAGCGGGACCTCCTACGAGCAGTACTTC
CASSRTSGTSYEQYF
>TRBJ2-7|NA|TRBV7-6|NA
TGTGCCAGCAGCCCAAATCCCGGTGCCGGGTTTAGAGAGCAGTACTTC
CASSPNPGAGFREQYF
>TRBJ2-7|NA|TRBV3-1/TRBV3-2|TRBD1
TGTGCCAGCAGCTCCGGGACAGGGATGGGCGAGCAGTACTTC
CASSSGTGMGEQYF
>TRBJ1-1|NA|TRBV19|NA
TGTGCCAGTAGCGAAGACAGGATATCTCGAGCTTTCTTT
CASSEDRISRAFF
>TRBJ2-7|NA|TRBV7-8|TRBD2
TGTGCCAGCAGCTTTCCTAGCGGTCTCTCCTACGAGCAGTACTTC
CASSFPSGLSYEQYF
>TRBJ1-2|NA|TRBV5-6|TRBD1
TGTGCCAGCAGCTCGTACCTGACAGGGGCCGATGGCTACACCTTC
CASSSYLTGADGYTF
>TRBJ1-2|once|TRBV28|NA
TGTGCCAGCCAGGAAGGGAGAGGGGGCTATGGCTACACCTTC
CASQEGRGGYGYTF
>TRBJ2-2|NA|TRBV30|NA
TGTGCACTTCGGACGGGGAAGAACACCGGGGAGCTGTTTTTT
CALRTGKNTGELFF
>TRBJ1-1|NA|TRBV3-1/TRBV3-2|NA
TGTGCCAGCAGCCAACAGGGAGGCACTGAAGCTTTCTTT
CASSQQGGTEAFF
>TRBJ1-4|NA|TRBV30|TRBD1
TGTGCCTGGAGTGAAGGGGGCTATGAAAAACTGTTTTTT
CAWSEGGYEKLFF
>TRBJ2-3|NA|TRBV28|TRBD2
TGTGCCAGCAGTTTTAATAGCGGGAGCACAGATACGCAGTATTTT
CASSFNSGSTDTQYF
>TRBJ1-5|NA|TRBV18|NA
TGTGCCAGCTCCGGAGGGACGGGTCAGCCCCAGCATTTT
CASSGGTGQPQHF
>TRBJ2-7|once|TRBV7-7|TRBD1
TGTGCCAGCAGTCTTGGACAGGGGGCTATATACGAGCAGTACTTC
CASSLGQGAIYEQYF
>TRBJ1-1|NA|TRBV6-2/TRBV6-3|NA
TGTGCCAGCAGTTACCCGGCGGCTTCTGAAGCTTTCTTT
CASSYPAASEAFF
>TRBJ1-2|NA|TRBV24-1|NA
TGTGCCACCAGTGGGGGCGCCCCTAACTATGGCTACACCTTC
CATSGGAPNYGYTF
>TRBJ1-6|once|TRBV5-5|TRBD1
TGTGCCAGCAGCCCGACTCGCGGGACAGGATATTCACCCCTCCACTTT
CASSPTRGTGYSPLHF
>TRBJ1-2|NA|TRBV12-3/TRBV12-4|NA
TGTGCCAGCAGCCCGGGGTTAAACTATGGCTACACCTTC
CASSPGLNYGYTF
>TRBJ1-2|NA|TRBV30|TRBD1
TGTGCCTGGGACAGGGTGGGGGTCATTGGCTACACCTTC
CAWDRVGVIGYTF
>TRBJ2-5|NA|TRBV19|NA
TGTGCCAGTAGTATTACGTCAGGGGAAGAGACCCAGTACTTC
CASSITSGEETQYF
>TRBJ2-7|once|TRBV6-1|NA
TGTGCCAGCAGTGACAGGGGCTACGAGCAGTACTTC
CASSDRGYEQYF
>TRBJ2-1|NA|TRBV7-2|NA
TGTGCCAGCAGCTTAAAGGCAGGGGTAGCGTTGGGGAAGAATGAGCAGTTCTTC
CASSLKAGVALGKNEQFF
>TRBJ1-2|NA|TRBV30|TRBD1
TGTGCCTGGATTCGACAGGGTAACTATGGCTACACCTTC
CAWIRQGNYGYTF